Listed below are T cell receptor beta chains from one sample, sequenced in a study of blood T cell repertoires in COVID-19. The method was immunoSEQ multiplex PCR; TCRdb's version includes in-frame clones alone and lacks a portion of them. Of 280,000 or so clones listed, approximately 90% are singletons. Sequencing was carried out using peripheral blood. Receptor source: a woman in her twenties or thirties who had recovered from COVID-19. The CDR3 runs from the conserved cysteine through the conserved F or W. A D gene is named only where the DNA matches it firmly. The size field is filled for only some rows; it gives once, few, many or a size class.

CDR3nt	CDR3aa	len	j_gene	abundance	v_gene	d_gene
TGCAGCGTTCCCGGGACAGGGGGCTTCGCTGAAGCTTTCTTT	CSVPGTGGFAEAFF	14	TRBJ1-1	-	TRBV29-1	TRBD1
TGTGCCAGCAGCTTTCGACTAGCGGGAGGCACAGATACGCAGTATTTT	CASSFRLAGGTDTQYF	16	TRBJ2-3	-	TRBV14	TRBD2
TGCGCCAGCAGCCCCCCAGGCCCTCGGTACAATGAGCAGTTCTTC	CASSPPGPRYNEQFF	15	TRBJ2-1	-	TRBV4-3	-
TGTGCCCGGCCCTCCGGGGCTGGGGCCAACGTCCTGACTTTC	CARPSGAGANVLTF	14	TRBJ2-6	-	TRBV30	-
TGTGCCAGCAGTTACCGAGCGGGGGCCAAGGGGGAGCAGTACTTC	CASSYRAGAKGEQYF	15	TRBJ2-7	-	TRBV6-2/TRBV6-3	TRBD2
TGTGCCAGCAAGATTGGACTAGCGGGGGGACCGTACCAAGAGACCCAGTACTTC	CASKIGLAGGPYQETQYF	18	TRBJ2-5	once	TRBV2	TRBD2
TGTGCCAGCAGTGAAGGAGGTGGCATTCAGTACTTC	CASSEGGGIQYF	12	TRBJ2-4	-	TRBV25-1	-
TGTGCCAGCAGCGGACGGGACAGGTTCCAAGAGACCCAGTACTTC	CASSGRDRFQETQYF	15	TRBJ2-5	-	TRBV5-4	TRBD1
TGTGCCAGCAGCGAGTCACAGGGACACTCTGGAAACACCATATATTTT	CASSESQGHSGNTIYF	16	TRBJ1-3	-	TRBV7-8	-
TGTGCCAGCAGCTTCCCCCGCCGGGGAGATACGCAGTATTTT	CASSFPRRGDTQYF	14	TRBJ2-3	-	TRBV7-9	-
TGTGCCAGCAGCCAAGACCTAAGAGCGGGGGAGGTGTATTTT	CASSQDLRAGEVYF	14	TRBJ2-3	-	TRBV3-1/TRBV3-2	TRBD2
TGTGCCTGGAGTTTAATGAGCAACACTGAAGCTTTCTTT	CAWSLMSNTEAFF	13	TRBJ1-1	-	TRBV30	-
TGTGCCAGCAGCGTAAGCGGGGGGTTCACTGGAAACACCATATATTTT	CASSVSGGFTGNTIYF	16	TRBJ1-3	-	TRBV9	-
TGTGCCAGTAGTATAGACGGGGCCGGGGAGCTGTTTTTT	CASSIDGAGELFF	13	TRBJ2-2	-	TRBV19	-
TGTGCCACCCAGCTTGGTCCACAGAGGGCTCCCCTAGTCACCTTC	CATQLGPQRAPLVTF	15	TRBJ1-2	-	TRBV5-6	-
TGTGCCAGTAGTGCCCAGACAGGCTTCTACGAGCAGTACTTC	CASSAQTGFYEQYF	14	TRBJ2-7	-	TRBV19	-
TGTGCCAGTTATTATGTAGCCTATGGCTACACCTTC	CASYYVAYGYTF	12	TRBJ1-2	-	TRBV19	-
TGTGCCAGCACCTTTCCCTTGACAGGGGGACCGAACACTGAAGCTTTCTTT	CASTFPLTGGPNTEAFF	17	TRBJ1-1	-	TRBV2	TRBD1
TGTGCCAGCAGTGACTCAGCGGGGGGGTACAATGAGCAGTTCTTC	CASSDSAGGYNEQFF	15	TRBJ2-1	few	TRBV6-4	TRBD2
TGTGCCAGCAGCTTGACAGGGAAGACATCTGGAAACACCATATATTTT	CASSLTGKTSGNTIYF	16	TRBJ1-3	-	TRBV7-8	TRBD1
TGCGCCAGCACCGAGACAGGGCCCTACGAGCAGTACTTC	CASTETGPYEQYF	13	TRBJ2-7	-	TRBV5-1	TRBD1
TGTGCCAGCACCCGTGGCAGGGGCTCCTACAATGAGCAGTTCTTC	CASTRGRGSYNEQFF	15	TRBJ2-1	-	TRBV6-5	-
TGTGCCAGCAGCCCGGGACAGGGTGGCTATCAGCCCCAGCATTTT	CASSPGQGGYQPQHF	15	TRBJ1-5	-	TRBV5-5	TRBD1
TGTGCCAGCTCACCGGGACTGGGATTTCGTGACTACACCTTC	CASSPGLGFRDYTF	14	TRBJ1-2	-	TRBV18	-